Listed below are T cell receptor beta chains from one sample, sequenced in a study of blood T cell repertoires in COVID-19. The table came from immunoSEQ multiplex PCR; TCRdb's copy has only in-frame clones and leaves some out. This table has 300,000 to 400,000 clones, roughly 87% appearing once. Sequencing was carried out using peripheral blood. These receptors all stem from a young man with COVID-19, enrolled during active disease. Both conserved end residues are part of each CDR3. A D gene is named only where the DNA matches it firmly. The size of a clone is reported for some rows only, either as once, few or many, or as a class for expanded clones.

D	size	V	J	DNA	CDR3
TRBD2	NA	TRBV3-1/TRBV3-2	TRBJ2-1	TGTGCCAGCAGCCAAGGAGTCGGGAGGTCTTACAATGAGCAGTTCTTC	CASSQGVGRSYNEQFF
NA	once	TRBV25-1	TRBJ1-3	TGTGCCAGCAGGGAACCCAACTCTGGAAACACCATATATTTT	CASREPNSGNTIYF
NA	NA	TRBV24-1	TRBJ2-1	TGTGCCACCAGTGATCCTCCGGGGTTTTCCTACAATGAGCAGTTCTTC	CATSDPPGFSYNEQFF
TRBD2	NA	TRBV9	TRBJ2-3	TGTGCCAGCAGCGTAGGGCTAGCGGGCCCCACAGATACGCAGTATTTT	CASSVGLAGPTDTQYF
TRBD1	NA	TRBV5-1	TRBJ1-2	TGCGCCAGCAGCTCCGCTCAGGGGGATCACTATGGCTACACCTTC	CASSSAQGDHYGYTF
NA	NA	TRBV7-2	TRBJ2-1	TGTGCCAGCAGCTTCGGGTGGGCCTACAATGAGCAGTTCTTC	CASSFGWAYNEQFF
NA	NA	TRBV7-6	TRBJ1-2	TGTGCCAGCAGCTCAACCAGGGGTAGCTACACCTTC	CASSSTRGSYTF
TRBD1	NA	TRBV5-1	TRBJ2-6	TGCGCCAGCAGCTTGGGGGACAGGGCCCTCTTCTCTGGGGCCAACGTCCTGACTTTC	CASSLGDRALFSGANVLTF
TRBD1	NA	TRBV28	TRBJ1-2	TGTGCCAGCAGGGGACCGGGACAGGGTAATGGCTACACCTTC	CASRGPGQGNGYTF
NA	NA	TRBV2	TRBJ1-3	TGTGCCAGCAGACAGGGTTCGGGCAGGGACACCATATATTTT	CASRQGSGRDTIYF
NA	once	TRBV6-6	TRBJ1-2	TGTGCCAGCAGTTACTCAAACAGCAACTATGGCTACACCTTC	CASSYSNSNYGYTF
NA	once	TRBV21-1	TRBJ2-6	TGTGCCAGCAGCGGAGCTGGGGCCAACGTCCTGACTTTC	CASSGAGANVLTF
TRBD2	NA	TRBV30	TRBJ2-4	TGTGCCTGCCTCGGGAGGACTAGCGGGAGAGTAGCCAAAAACATTCAGTACTTC	CACLGRTSGRVAKNIQYF
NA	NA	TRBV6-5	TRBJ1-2	TGTGCCAGCAGGCCAACAGGTGGCTATGGCTACACCTTC	CASRPTGGYGYTF
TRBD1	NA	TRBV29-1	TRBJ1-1	TGCAGCGCAGGGGGCACTGAAGCTTTCTTT	CSAGGTEAFF
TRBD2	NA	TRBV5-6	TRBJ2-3	TGTGCCAGCAGCTTCCTAGCGGGGGCCACAGATACGCAGTATTTT	CASSFLAGATDTQYF
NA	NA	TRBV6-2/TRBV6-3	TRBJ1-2	TGTGCCAGCAGTTATGGAGGGCTGACCTATGGCTACACCTTC	CASSYGGLTYGYTF
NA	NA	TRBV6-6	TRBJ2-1	TGTGCCAGCAGTCATACCTGGGGGGATTACGATGAGCAGTTCTTC	CASSHTWGDYDEQFF
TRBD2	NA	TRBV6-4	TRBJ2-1	TGTGCCAGCAGTGTGGGGGTAGCGGGAGGGCCCTCGTGGGATGAGCAGTTCTTC	CASSVGVAGGPSWDEQFF
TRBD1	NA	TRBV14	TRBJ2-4	TGTGCCAGCAGCCACCGGGACAGGGGACGGGTTCAGTACTTC	CASSHRDRGRVQYF
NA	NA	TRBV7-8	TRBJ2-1	TGTGCCAGCAGCCCCCTGGGGGCCCGCTCCTACAATGAGCAGTTCTTC	CASSPLGARSYNEQFF
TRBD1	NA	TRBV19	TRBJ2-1	TGTGCCAGTAGTACCCCGGGACAGGGAAGGGGTGAGCAGTTCTTC	CASSTPGQGRGEQFF
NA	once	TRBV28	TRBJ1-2	TGTGCCAGCAGTTTATATTCCGGGACTGCTAACTATGGCTACACCTTC	CASSLYSGTANYGYTF
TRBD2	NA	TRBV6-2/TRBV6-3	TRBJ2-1	TGTGCCAGCAGGCCTAGCGGGAGCTGGTATGAGCAGTTCTTC	CASRPSGSWYEQFF
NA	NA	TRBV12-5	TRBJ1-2	TGTGCTAGTGCCCGGGGTTTTGATGGCTACACCTTC	CASARGFDGYTF
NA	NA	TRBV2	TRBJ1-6	TGTGCCAGCAGTGAAACCGGTTCGTGGGGGGGCGCGAGGTTGGGTTCACCCCTCCACTTT	CASSETGSWGGARLGSPLHF
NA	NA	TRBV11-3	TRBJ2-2	TGTGCCAGCAGCCCGCTAGTTACCGGGGAGCTGTTTTTT	CASSPLVTGELFF
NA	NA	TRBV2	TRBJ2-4	TGTGCCAGCAGTCGACAGGCGGCAGCCAAAAACATTCAGTACTTC	CASSRQAAAKNIQYF
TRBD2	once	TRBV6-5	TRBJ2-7	TGTGCCAGCAGTTACAACATAGCGGGGGCCTACGAGCAGTACTTC	CASSYNIAGAYEQYF
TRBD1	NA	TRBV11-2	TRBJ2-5	TGTGCCAGCAGTCGGGACAGGATGCAAGAGACCCAGTACTTC	CASSRDRMQETQYF
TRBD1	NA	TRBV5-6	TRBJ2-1	TGTGCCAGCAGCTTGGATCGCAGGGGGCGTCCGTATGAGCAGTTCTTC	CASSLDRRGRPYEQFF
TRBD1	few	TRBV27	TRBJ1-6	TGTGCCAGCAATCCAGACAGGGCCCCCGGGGGTTCACCCCTCCACTTT	CASNPDRAPGGSPLHF
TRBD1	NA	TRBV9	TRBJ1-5	TGTGCCAGCAGCGTAAGCGACAGGGATCAGCCCCAGCATTTT	CASSVSDRDQPQHF
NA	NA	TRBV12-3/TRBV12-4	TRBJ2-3	TGTGCCAGCAGTTTCGGGTTAGGAGATACGCAGTATTTT	CASSFGLGDTQYF
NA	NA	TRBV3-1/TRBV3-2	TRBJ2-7	TGTGCCAGCAGTCCTAACACGGGCGAGCAGTACTTC	CASSPNTGEQYF
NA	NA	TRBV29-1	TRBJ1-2	TGCAGCGTTGCAGGGGCCGAGGGCTATGGCTACACCTTC	CSVAGAEGYGYTF
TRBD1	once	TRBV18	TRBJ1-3	TGTGCCAGCTCACCCCGACAGGGCGAAGGAAACACCATATATTTT	CASSPRQGEGNTIYF
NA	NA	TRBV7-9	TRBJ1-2	TGTGCCAGCAGCTCCCCCGGGTGGGGCTACACCTTC	CASSSPGWGYTF
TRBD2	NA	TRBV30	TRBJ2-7	TGTGCCTGGAGTGTACCGGGGAGACTAGCGGGAGGATACACCTACGAGCAGTACTTC	CAWSVPGRLAGGYTYEQYF
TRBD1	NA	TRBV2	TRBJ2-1	TGTGCCAGCCGATACGGGACAGGGGTCAATGAGCAGTTCTTC	CASRYGTGVNEQFF
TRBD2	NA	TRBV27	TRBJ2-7	TGTGCCAGCAGTCCCGATTCGGGAGGGCCAGAGGCCGGAGGTTACGAGCAGTACTTC	CASSPDSGGPEAGGYEQYF
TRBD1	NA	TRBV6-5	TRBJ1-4	TGTGCCAGCACCGACAGGGGGCCGACTAATGAAAAACTGTTTTTT	CASTDRGPTNEKLFF
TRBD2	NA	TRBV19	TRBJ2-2	TGTGCCAGTAGCCTAGCGGGGGGTCCCCCCGGGGAGCTGTTTTTT	CASSLAGGPPGELFF
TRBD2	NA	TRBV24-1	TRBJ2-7	TGTGCCACCAGTGCGTCGGGAGGGTCCGACGAGCAGTACTTC	CATSASGGSDEQYF
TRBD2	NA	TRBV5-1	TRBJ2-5	TGCGCCAGCAGCCCTACTAATAGCGGGAAAATCGGGACCCAGTACTTC	CASSPTNSGKIGTQYF
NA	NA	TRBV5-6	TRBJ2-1	TGTGCCAGCAGATCCTCAGCGAGCTCCTACAATGAGCAGTTCTTC	CASRSSASSYNEQFF
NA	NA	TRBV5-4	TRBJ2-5	TGTGCCAGCAGCTTGGTTCGGACAGGAGGGGGACCGTACCAAGAGACCCAGTACTTC	CASSLVRTGGGPYQETQYF
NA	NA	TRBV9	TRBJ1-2	TGTGCCAGCAGCGTAGAGGACAGCAGCTATGGCTACACCTTC	CASSVEDSSYGYTF
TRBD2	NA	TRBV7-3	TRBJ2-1	TGTGCCAGCAGCCCTTCGCGGGAGCCTGGGAATGAGCAGTTCTTC	CASSPSREPGNEQFF
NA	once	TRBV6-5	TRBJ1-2	TGTGCCAGCAGTTCACAGGGTCCCCTAATGGGCTACACCTTC	CASSSQGPLMGYTF
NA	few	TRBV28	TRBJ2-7	TGTGCCAGCAGTAGGTCAGGCCTAACCTACGAGCAGTACTTC	CASSRSGLTYEQYF
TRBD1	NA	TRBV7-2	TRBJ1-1	TGTGCCAGCAGCTTAGGTGGGGCTTTGGGACAGGGAACTGAAGCTTTCTTT	CASSLGGALGQGTEAFF
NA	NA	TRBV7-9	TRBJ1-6	TGTGCCAGCAGCTTAGGGCCCAATTCACCCCTCCACTTT	CASSLGPNSPLHF